This TCR beta chain was sequenced in a study of Graves' ophthalmopathy and Graves' hyperthyroidism. On the study more broadly: Peripheral blood sampling occurred at initial diagnosis, before any treatment. Whole-study findings and limits: With a specificity of roughly 72% and a sensitivity of around 71%, the model predicted ophthalmopathy progression.

On this clonotype: Its matching antigen is unknown.

Symptoms, serum thyroxine and TRAb, thyroid ultrasound, and orbital computed tomography formed the diagnostic basis. The CDR3 is 12 amino acids. Germline CDR1 and CDR2: LGHDT and YNNKEL (reference sequence). The V gene lost 1 base and the J gene lost 7 bases, with 7 bases spanning the gap. Investigators amplified TCR beta CDR3 regions from RNA transcripts. Investigators did first-round RT-PCR with HTBI primers, then second-round multiplex PCR. TCRdb reprocessed the multiplex PCR reads with MiXCR, giving one entry per CDR3 protein. The sample yields 600,000 to 950,000 distinct CDR3 sequences, approximately 40% seen once.

The chain uses TRBV3-1 and TRBJ1-2; D gene unclear. The receptor's source is an adult man with Graves' ophthalmopathy. Sequencing was carried out using peripheral blood. CDR3 DNA sequence: TGTGCCAGCAGCCAAGGTGTGGGTGGCTACACCTTC. This codes for CASSQGVGGYTF. The full variable domain, with the rest looked up from reference TRBV3-1 and TRBJ1-2, is DTAVSQTPKYLVTQMGNDKSIKCEQNLGHDTMYWYKQDSKKFLKIMFSYNNKELIINETVPNRFSPKSPDKAHLNLHINSLELGDSAVYFCASSQGVGGYTFGSGTRLTVV.